This T cell receptor beta chain originates from a study of brain T cells in children with intractable seizures. Study conclusions and caveats: Absence of clones before surgery may stem from lower sequencing depth.

Only cases whose brain tissue showed the highest T cell transcript signatures were sequenced. Patients received at least one anti-epileptic drug before surgery. With regard to this clone: The antigen is unknown.

V was cut by 4 bases and J by 2 bases, with 11 bases left in between. The CDR3 covers 14 residues. Germline V gives CDR1 SGHRS, CDR2 YFSETQ. The protocol was immunoSEQ multiplex PCR, while the TCRdb copy is restricted to in-frame clones and leaves out a portion. The data show tens of thousands of clones, about 93% seen once. This receptor was taken from a girl aged 2-10 years with Rasmussen encephalitis and intractable seizures. The V call is TRBV5-1, the J call TRBJ2-3; D is uncertain. The sequencing used peripheral blood, collected at surgery. In nucleotides, the CDR3 is TGCGCCAGCAGCGACCAGCGACACACAGATACGCAGTATTTT. Residues: CASSDQRHTDTQYF.